Sequencing of this T cell receptor beta chain was carried out in a study of CD8+ T cells in alopecia areata. Study findings and constraints: Normal scalp showed lower clonality than lesional scalp, especially alopecia totalis/universalis.

This clone was seen a few times. No antigen is known for it. This specimen includes other DNA sequences encoding the same CDR3. The CDR3 runs to 12 residues. Trimming cost V 5 bases and J 0 bases, with 4 bases left between them. CDR1 and CDR2 (germline): PRHDT, FYEKMQ (reference sequence). Reverse transcribed after extraction, RNA yielded cDNA as the sequencing template. The repertoire was sequenced with immunoSEQ multiplex PCR; TCRdb's copy has only in-frame clones and lacks some. The table includes about 110,000 clones, 59% detected once. V is TRBV13 and J is TRBJ2-5; unclear D gene. The sequencing input was CD8+ T cells sorted from blood. This receptor was taken from a human donor in good health. The CDR3 bases are TGTGCCAGCAGCCTGTACCAAGAGACCCAGTACTTC. Its translation: CASSLYQETQYF. Full variable domain (rest looked up from reference TRBV13 and TRBJ2-5): AAGVIQSPRHLIKEKRETATLKCYPIPRHDTVYWYQQGPGQDPQFLISFYEKMQSDKGSIPDRFSAQQFSDYHSELNMSSLELGDSALYFCASSLYQETQYFGPGTRLLVL.